These 5 T cell receptor beta chains were sequenced from one sample in a study of shared clonotypes between healthy human individuals. The protocol was immunoSEQ multiplex PCR, while the TCRdb copy is restricted to in-frame clones and leaves out a portion. The top ten hold 0.6% to 0.75% of the sample, which has fewer than 1.4 million clones, around 78% seen once. Source material: memory CD4+ T cells from PBMCs. Subset reported: CD45RA-negative fraction. The receptors were sampled from a man aged 18 to 30 in good health. Some clones in this sample may be carry-over from other donors' samples.

The chain couples TRBV11-3 to TRBJ1-3; D unclear. The CDR3 has 13 amino acids. Germline V gene sequence: CDR1 SGHNT, CDR2 YENEEA. V shed 0 bases and J shed 3 bases, with 3 bases lying between them. The CDR3 nucleotides are TGTGCCAGCAGCTTAGAACGTGGAAACACCATATATTTT. Its protein is CASSLERGNTIYF.

The V gene is TRBV5-1, the J gene TRBJ2-5; D gene unclear. Germline-derived CDR1 and CDR2 are SGHRS and YFSETQ. This CDR3 region has 13 residues. V lost 10 bases and J 1 base, leaving 14 bases between the germline ends. The CDR3 DNA reads TGCGCCTCCGATACCGGGTCCCAAGAGACCCAGTACTTC. The encoded protein is CASDTGSQETQYF.

V is TRBV28 and J is TRBJ1-1, with 9 nucleotides matching TRBD1. This CDR3 comprises 16 residues. Looked up from germline, CDR1 is MDHEN and CDR2 is SYDVKM. Germline trimming cut 3 bases from V and 1 base from J; bases unmatched to any gene: 6. CDR3 bases: TGTGCCAGCAGTTTGGCGTTGGGACAGGGGAACACTGAAGCTTTCTTT. Translated, it gives CASSLALGQGNTEAFF.

V is TRBV29-1 and J is TRBJ2-1, with D tentatively TRBD1 (7 bases). The CDR3 has 12 residues. In germline, CDR1 is SQVTM, CDR2 ANQGSEA. V lost 4 bases to trimming and J lost 8 bases, with 12 bases between them. The CDR3: CSVGQGGHEQFF. CDR3 in DNA: TGCAGCGTTGGACAGGGAGGACATGAGCAGTTCTTC.

V usage is TRBV18 and J usage is TRBJ2-7, with D tentatively TRBD2 (6 bases). The CDR3 contains 16 residues. In germline, CDR1 is KGHSH, CDR2 LQKENI. Trimming pared 1 base from V and 7 bases from J, leaving 20 bases between. CDR3 in DNA: TGTGCCAGCTCACCACGGGCTAGCGCTCTCTCCGGGGAGCAGTACTTC. It translates to CASSPRASALSGEQYF.